The present T cell receptor (beta chain) was sequenced within a study of shared T cell receptors in the human thymus. Only in-frame clones appear in the TCRdb table, and some are missing; sequencing was by immunoSEQ multiplex PCR. The sample has 720,000 or so clones; approximately 83% are singletons. V dropped 4 bases and J dropped 0 bases, with 10 bases sitting between them. CDR3 size: 15 residues. Germline lookup yields CDR1 MNHEY and CDR2 SMNVEV (reference sequence). The same data also went into a second study, on human thymus T cells. That paper adds: Biased V and J segment usage appeared in thymus and peripheral blood.

The TCR comes from a girl under two years old with a congenital heart defect. Sequencing was done on a sample of thymocytes. The V call is TRBV27, the J call TRBJ1-5; D gene unclear. This CDR3 reads CASSSTDYSNQPQHF. CDR3 DNA: TGTGCCAGCAGTTCAACGGACTATAGCAATCAGCCCCAGCATTTT.